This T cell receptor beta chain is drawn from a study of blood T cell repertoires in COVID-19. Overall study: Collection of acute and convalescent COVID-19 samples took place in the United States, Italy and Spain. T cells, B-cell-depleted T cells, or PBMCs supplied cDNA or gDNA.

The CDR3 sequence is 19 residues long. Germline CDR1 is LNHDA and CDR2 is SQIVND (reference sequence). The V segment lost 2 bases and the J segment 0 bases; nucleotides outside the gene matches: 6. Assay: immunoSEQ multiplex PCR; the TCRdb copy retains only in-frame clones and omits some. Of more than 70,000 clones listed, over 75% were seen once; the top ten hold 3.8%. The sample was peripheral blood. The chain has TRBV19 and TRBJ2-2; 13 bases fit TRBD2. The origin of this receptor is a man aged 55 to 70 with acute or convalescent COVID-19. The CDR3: CASSITSGRENSNTGELFF. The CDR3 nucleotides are TGTGCCAGTAGTATAACTAGCGGGAGGGAAAACTCGAACACCGGGGAGCTGTTTTTT.